This T cell receptor (beta chain) was recovered during a study of human T cells and chemical hapten exposure. TCRdb fed the RACE reads into MiXCR, producing one record per CDR3 protein. The profile shows under 45,000 distinct CDR3 sequences, 4.5% to 5.5% of them singletons. Germline CDR1 MDHEN, CDR2 SYDVKM. V lost 3 bases to trimming and J lost 6 bases; unmatched junction nucleotides: 7. The CDR3 covers 15 residues. Sample time point: healthy volunteer bleed at 6 weeks. From whole blood left unfractionated, total RNA was extracted. Source material: whole blood. V and J are TRBV28 and TRBJ2-3; TRBD2 agrees at 9 bases. This TCR was sampled from a human donor in good health. Some clones in this sample may be carry-over from other donors' samples. CDR3 coding DNA: TGTGCCAGCAGTTTTAGCGGGGGAGGGGAGGATACGCAGTATTTT. Its protein product is CASSFSGGGEDTQYF.